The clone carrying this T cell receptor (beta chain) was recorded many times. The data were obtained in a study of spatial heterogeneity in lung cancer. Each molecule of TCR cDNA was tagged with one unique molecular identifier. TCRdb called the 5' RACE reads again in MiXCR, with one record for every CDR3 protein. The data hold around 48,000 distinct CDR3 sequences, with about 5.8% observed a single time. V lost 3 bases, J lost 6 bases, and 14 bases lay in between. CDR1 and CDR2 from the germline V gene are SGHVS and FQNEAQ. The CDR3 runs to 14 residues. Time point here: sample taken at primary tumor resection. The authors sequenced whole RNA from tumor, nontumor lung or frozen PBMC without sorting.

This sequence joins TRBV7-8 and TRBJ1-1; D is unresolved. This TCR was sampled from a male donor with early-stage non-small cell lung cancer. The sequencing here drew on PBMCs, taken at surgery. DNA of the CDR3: TGTGCCAGCAGCTTGGTTGGAGAGAGGTCTGAAGCTTTCTTT. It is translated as CASSLVGERSEAFF.